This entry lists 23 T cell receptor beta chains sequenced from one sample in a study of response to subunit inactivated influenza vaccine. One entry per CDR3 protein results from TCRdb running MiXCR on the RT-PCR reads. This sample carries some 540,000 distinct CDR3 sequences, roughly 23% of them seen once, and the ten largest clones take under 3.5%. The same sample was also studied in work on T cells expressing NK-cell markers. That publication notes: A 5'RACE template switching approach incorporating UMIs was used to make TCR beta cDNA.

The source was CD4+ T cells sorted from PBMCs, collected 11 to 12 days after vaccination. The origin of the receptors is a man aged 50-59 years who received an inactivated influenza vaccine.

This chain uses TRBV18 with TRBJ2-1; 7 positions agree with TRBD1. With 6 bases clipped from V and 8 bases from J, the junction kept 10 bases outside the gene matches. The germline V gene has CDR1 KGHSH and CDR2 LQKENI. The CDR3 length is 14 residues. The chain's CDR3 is CASSRQGPRDEQFF. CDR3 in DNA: TGTGCCAGCTCCCGACAGGGCCCTAGGGATGAGCAGTTCTTC. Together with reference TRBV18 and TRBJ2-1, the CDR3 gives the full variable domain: NAGVMQNPRHLVRRRGQEARLRCSPMKGHSHVYWYRQLPEEGLKFMVYLQKENIIDESGMPKERFSAEFPKEGPSILRIQQVVRGDSAAYFCASSRQGPRDEQFFGPGTRLTVL.

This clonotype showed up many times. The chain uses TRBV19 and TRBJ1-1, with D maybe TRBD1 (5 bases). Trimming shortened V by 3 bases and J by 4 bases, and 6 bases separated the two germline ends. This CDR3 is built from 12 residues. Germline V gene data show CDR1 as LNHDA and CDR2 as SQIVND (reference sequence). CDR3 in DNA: TGTGCCAGTAGTATGGGGGGCACTGAAGCTTTCTTT. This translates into CASSMGGTEAFF.

The CDR3 sequence is CAITAGTSAPITQYF. Here the CDR3 DNA reads TGTGCCATCACCGCCGGGACTAGCGCCCCGATTACGCAGTATTTT. The rearrangement joins TRBV10-3 to TRBJ2-3, with 10 bases aligning to TRBD2. The CDR3 length is 15 residues. The J segment lost 8 bases and the V segment lost 7 bases, leaving 12 bases of the junction unmatched. Per germline, CDR1 ENHRY and CDR2 SYGVKD.

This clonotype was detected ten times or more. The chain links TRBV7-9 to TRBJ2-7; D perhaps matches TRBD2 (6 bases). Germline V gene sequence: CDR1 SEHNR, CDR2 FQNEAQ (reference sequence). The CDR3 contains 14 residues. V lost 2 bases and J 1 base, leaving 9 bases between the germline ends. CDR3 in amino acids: CASSLLAGSYEQYF. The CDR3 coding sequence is TGTGCCAGCAGCTTACTGGCGGGGTCCTACGAGCAGTACTTC.

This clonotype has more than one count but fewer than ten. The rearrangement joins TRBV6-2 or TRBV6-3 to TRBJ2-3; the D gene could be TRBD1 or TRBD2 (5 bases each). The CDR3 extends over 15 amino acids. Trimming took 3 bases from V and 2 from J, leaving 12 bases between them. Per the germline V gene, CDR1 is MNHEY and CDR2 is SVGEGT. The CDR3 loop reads CASSYTGPNTDTQYF. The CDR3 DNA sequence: TGTGCCAGCAGTTATACGGGGCCGAACACAGATACGCAGTATTTT.

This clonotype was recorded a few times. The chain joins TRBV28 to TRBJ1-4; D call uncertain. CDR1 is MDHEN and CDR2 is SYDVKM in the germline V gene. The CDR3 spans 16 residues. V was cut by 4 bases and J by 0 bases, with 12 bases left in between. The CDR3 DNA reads TGTGCCAGCAGTTCACCGGGTGGGGCAACTAATGAAAAACTGTTTTTT. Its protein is CASSSPGGATNEKLFF.

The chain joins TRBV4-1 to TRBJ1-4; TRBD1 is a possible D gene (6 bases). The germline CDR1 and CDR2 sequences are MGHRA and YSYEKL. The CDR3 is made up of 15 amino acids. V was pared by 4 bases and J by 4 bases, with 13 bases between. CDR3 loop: CASSRIGQNNEKLFF. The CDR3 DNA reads TGCGCCAGCAGCCGAATCGGACAGAATAATGAAAAACTGTTTTTT.

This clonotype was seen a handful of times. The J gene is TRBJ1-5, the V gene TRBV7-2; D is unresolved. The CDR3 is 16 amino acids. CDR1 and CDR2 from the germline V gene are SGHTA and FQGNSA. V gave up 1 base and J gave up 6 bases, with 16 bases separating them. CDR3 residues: CASSLGSSGVLQPQHF. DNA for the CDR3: TGTGCCAGCAGCTTAGGAAGCAGCGGGGTCCTTCAGCCCCAGCATTTT.

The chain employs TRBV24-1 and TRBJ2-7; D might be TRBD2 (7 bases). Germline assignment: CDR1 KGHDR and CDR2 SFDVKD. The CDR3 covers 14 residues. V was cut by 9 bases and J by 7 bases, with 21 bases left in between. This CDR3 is CATPTMGGLREQYF. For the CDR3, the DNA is TGTGCCACCCCAACCATGGGGGGGCTGCGGGAGCAGTACTTC.

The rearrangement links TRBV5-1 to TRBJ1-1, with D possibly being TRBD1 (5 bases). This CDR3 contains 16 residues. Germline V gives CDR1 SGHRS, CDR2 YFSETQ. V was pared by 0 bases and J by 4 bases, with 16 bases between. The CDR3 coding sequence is TGCGCCAGCAGCTTGGCCGGGACCCCGGTTGGCACTGAAGCTTTCTTT. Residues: CASSLAGTPVGTEAFF.

CDR3 loop: CASNKQGVGNTIYF. DNA of the CDR3: TGTGCCAGCAATAAACAGGGGGTCGGAAACACCATATATTTT. The V call is TRBV6-1, the J call TRBJ1-3; TRBD1 matches 8 bases. V gave up 7 bases and J gave up 4 bases; unmatched junction bases: 6. Germline V CDR1 and CDR2: MNHNS, SASEGT. The CDR3 has 14 residues.

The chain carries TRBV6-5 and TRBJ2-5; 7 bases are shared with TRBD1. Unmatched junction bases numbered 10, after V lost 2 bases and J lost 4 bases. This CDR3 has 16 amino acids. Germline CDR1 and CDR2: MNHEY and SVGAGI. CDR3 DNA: TGTGCCAGCAGTTACGGGTTCGGCAGGGGGACAGAGACCCAGTACTTC. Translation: CASSYGFGRGTETQYF.

The chain's CDR3 is CSASLSGTSGSTQYF. The CDR3 nucleotides are TGCAGTGCTAGTCTTTCCGGGACTAGCGGTTCTACGCAGTATTTT. The V gene is TRBV20-1, the J gene TRBJ2-3; 11 bases fit TRBD2. J gave up 8 bases and V 3 bases, and 10 bases lay outside the gene matches. The V gene's germline CDR1 is DFQATT and CDR2 SNEGSKA (reference sequence). The CDR3 spans 15 residues.

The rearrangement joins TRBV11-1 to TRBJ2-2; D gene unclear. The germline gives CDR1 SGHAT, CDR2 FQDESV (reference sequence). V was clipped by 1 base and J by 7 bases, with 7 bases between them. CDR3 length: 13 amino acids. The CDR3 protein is CASSLGPGGELFF. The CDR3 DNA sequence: TGTGCCAGCAGCTTAGGTCCCGGCGGGGAGCTGTTTTTT. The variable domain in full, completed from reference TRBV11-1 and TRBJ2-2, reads EAEVAQSPRYKITEKSQAVAFWCDPISGHATLYWYRQILGQGPELLVQFQDESVVDDSQLPKDRFSAERLKGVDSTLKIQPAELGDSAMYLCASSLGPGGELFFGEGSRLTVL.

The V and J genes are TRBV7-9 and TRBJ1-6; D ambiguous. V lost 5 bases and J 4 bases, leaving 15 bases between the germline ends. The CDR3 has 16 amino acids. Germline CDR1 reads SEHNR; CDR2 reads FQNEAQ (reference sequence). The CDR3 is CASSTSPTPYNSPLHF. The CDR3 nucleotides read TGTGCCAGCAGCACATCCCCGACACCGTATAATTCACCCCTCCACTTT.

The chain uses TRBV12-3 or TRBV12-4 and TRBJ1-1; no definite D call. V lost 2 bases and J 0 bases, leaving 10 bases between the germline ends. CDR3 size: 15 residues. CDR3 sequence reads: CASSLRRVLNTEAFF. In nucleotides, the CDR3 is TGTGCCAGCAGTTTAAGGAGGGTCTTGAACACTGAAGCTTTCTTT.

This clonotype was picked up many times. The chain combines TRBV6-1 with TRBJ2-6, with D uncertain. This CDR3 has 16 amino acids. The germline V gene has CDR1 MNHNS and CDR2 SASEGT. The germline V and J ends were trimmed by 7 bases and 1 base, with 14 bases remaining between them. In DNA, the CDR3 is TGTGCCAGCACTCCCCGAGCCCTTTCTGGGGCCAACGTCCTGACTTTC. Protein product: CASTPRALSGANVLTF.

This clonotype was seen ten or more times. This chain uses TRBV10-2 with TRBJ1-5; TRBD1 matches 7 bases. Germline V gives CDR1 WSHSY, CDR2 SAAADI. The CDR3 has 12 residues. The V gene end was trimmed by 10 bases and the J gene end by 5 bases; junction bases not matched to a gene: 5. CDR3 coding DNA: TGCGCCACAGGGGGGGGTTATCAGCCCCAGCATTTT. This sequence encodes CATGGGYQPQHF.

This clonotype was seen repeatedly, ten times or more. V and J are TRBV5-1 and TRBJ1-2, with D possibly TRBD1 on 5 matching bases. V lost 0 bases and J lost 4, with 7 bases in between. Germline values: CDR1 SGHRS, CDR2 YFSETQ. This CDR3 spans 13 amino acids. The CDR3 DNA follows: TGCGCCAGCAGCTTGGAGCAGGGCTATGGCTACACCTTC. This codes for CASSLEQGYGYTF.

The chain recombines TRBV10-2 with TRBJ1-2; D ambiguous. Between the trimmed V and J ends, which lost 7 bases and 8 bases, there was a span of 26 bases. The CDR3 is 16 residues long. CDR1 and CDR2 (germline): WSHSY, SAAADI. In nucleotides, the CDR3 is TGCGCCAGCACCTACCCAAACTCGAACGAGGTAGACGGCTACACCTTC. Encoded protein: CASTYPNSNEVDGYTF.

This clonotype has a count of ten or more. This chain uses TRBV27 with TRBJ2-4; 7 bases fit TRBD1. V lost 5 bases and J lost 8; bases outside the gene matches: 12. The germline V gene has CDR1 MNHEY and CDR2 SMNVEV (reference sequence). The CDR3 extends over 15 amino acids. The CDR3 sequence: CASSLTSRQGDIQYF. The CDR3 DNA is TGTGCCAGCAGTCTAACGAGTCGACAGGGAGACATTCAGTACTTC.

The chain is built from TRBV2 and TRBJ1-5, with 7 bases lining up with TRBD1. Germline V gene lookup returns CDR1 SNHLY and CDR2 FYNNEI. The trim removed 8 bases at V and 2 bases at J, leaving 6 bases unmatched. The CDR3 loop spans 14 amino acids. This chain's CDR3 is CASGGQEGNQPQHF. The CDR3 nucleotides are TGTGCCAGCGGAGGACAGGAGGGCAATCAGCCCCAGCATTTT.

The CDR3 loop reads CASSDQLAGRSSSYNEQFF. CDR3 nucleotide sequence: TGTGCCAGCAGTGATCAGCTGGCAGGGCGTTCGAGCTCCTACAATGAGCAGTTCTTC. The chain combines TRBV25-1 with TRBJ2-1; the D gene is possibly TRBD1 (5 bases). This CDR3 contains 19 residues. Germline V gives CDR1 MGHDK, CDR2 SYGVNS. V was clipped by 3 bases and J by 0 bases, with 21 bases between them. Combining the CDR3 with reference TRBV25-1 and TRBJ2-1 gives the whole variable domain EADIYQTPRYLVIGTGKKITLECSQTMGHDKMYWYQQDPGMELHLIHYSYGVNSTEKGDLSSESTVSRIRTEHFPLTLESARPSHTSQYLCASSDQLAGRSSSYNEQFFGPGTRLTVL.